The subject of this entry is one TCR beta chain. Using RNA transcripts as the source, TCR beta CDR3 regions were amplified. The study used the HTBI primer set for a first-round RT-PCR of the TCR CDR3. TCRdb used MiXCR to reprocess the multiplex PCR reads, holding one entry per CDR3 protein. The sample consists of some 800,000 distinct CDR3 sequences, over 35% of them appearing once. These data belong to a study of T cells in Graves' hyperthyroidism and ophthalmopathy. Used for diagnoses were clinical symptoms, serum thyroxine and TRAb, thyroid ultrasound and orbital computed tomography. This CDR3 is 16 amino acids long. Germline lookup yields CDR1 LNHDA and CDR2 SQIVND (reference sequence). V lost 4 bases and J lost 1, with 17 bases in between.

Sequencing used blood. The chain carries TRBV19 and TRBJ2-7, with D perhaps matching TRBD1 (5 bases). This clonotype was obtained from a man aged 18 to 30 with Graves' hyperthyroidism. The CDR3 sequence is CASSTSTDLYSYEQYF. The CDR3 region has the DNA TGTGCCAGTAGTACCTCGACAGATTTATATTCCTACGAGCAGTACTTC.